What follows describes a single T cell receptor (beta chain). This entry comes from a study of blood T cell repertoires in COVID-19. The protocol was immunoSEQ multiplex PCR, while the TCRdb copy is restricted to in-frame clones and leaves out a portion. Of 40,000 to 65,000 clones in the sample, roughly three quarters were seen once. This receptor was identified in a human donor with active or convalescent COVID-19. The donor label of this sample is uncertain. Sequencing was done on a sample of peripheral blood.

CDR3 coding DNA: TGCGCCAGCAGCTTGGCCAGGGGGCGCGAGACCCAGTACTTC. Its translation is CASSLARGRETQYF. J is TRBJ2-5 and V is TRBV5-1, with 8 bases identical to TRBD1. This CDR3 spans 14 amino acids. Germline loops: CDR1 SGHRS, CDR2 YFSETQ. Trimming removed 0 bases from V and 5 bases from J; junction bases left unmatched: 3.